This T cell receptor beta chain was identified in a study of T cells after yellow fever vaccination. General observations from the study: Abundant clonotypes from the bulk population could have been carried over as contaminants into FACS-sorted repertoires. Researchers noted that a small share of clonotypes showed up in both CD4 and CD8 compartments. Re-detected after boosting: most primary clones, almost 97% of CD4 and roughly 90% of CD8.

Trimming cost V 3 bases and J 5 bases, with 10 bases left between them. The CDR3 runs 13 residues. The germline V gene encodes CDR1 KGHSH and CDR2 LQKENI. From the 5' RACE reads, TCRdb called clonotypes with MiXCR, one entry per CDR3 protein. The sample consists of hundreds of thousands of distinct CDR3 sequences, roughly 13% of them appearing once. This clonotype occurred a few times. Antigen unknown. The TCR originated in a man aged 25 to 45 who received the YFV17D yellow fever vaccine. The V call is TRBV18, the J call TRBJ1-2; unclear D gene. The source was PBMCs, collected on the day of the yellow fever booster vaccination. In DNA form, the CDR3 reads TGTGCCAGCTCACCGGTGGCGGATTATGGCTACACCTTC. Protein sequence: CASSPVADYGYTF.